Below are 9 T cell receptor beta chains sequenced from a single sample in a study of shared clonotypes between healthy human individuals. Clones were read by immunoSEQ multiplex PCR, and TCRdb kept only the in-frame ones, dropping some. Of approximately 940,000 clones listed, over 60% are singletons. The sample taken for sequencing was memory CD4+ T cells sorted from blood. The sample's subset: CD45RA-negative fraction. The receptors stem from a man between 18 and 29 years old in good health.

Turning to this clone: This sample also contains other DNA sequences that code for the same CDR3. This chain links TRBV28 with TRBJ1-5; D is undetermined. This CDR3 comprises 13 residues. V was trimmed by 4 bases and J by 0 bases, leaving 4 bases between them. Germline V lookup: CDR1 MDHEN, CDR2 SYDVKM. CDR3 nucleotide sequence: TGTGCCAGCAGTTCGGATAGCAATCAGCCCCAGCATTTT. It specifies CASSSDSNQPQHF.

The chain combines TRBV7-2 with TRBJ2-3, with D hard to call. The CDR3 sequence is 13 residues long. The germline V and J ends were trimmed by 7 bases and 4 bases, with 12 bases remaining between them. Germline values: CDR1 SGHTA, CDR2 FQGNSA. CDR3 sequence reads: CASKMSLPDTQYF. The CDR3, as DNA: TGTGCCAGCAAAATGAGTCTCCCAGATACGCAGTATTTT.

V is TRBV10-3 and J is TRBJ2-2, with 8 bases fitting TRBD1. Trimming took 11 bases from V and 5 from J; bases not matched to a gene: 10. Germline V gene lookup returns CDR1 ENHRY and CDR2 SYGVKD. CDR3 length: 14 residues. The CDR3 loop is CAGTDRERTGELFF. DNA of the CDR3: TGTGCCGGCACGGACAGGGAAAGGACCGGGGAGCTGTTTTTT.

This chain joins TRBV7-6 and TRBJ2-5; perhaps D is TRBD1 or TRBD2 (6 bases each). V lost 10 bases and J 5 bases, leaving 17 bases between the germline ends. The CDR3 sequence is 13 residues long. Germline CDR1 SGHVS, CDR2 FNYEAQ. The CDR3 is CATSWGALETQYF. DNA for the CDR3: TGTGCCACCTCATGGGGGGCTCTGGAGACCCAGTACTTC. Variable domain in full (rest from reference TRBV7-6 and TRBJ2-5): GAGVSQSPRYKVTKRGQDVALRCDPISGHVSLYWYRQALGQGPEFLTYFNYEAQQDKSGLPNDRFSAERPEGSISTLTIQRTEQRDSAMYRCATSWGALETQYFGPGTRLLVL.

The chain carries TRBV7-3 and TRBJ2-5; 10 positions agree with TRBD2. V shed 5 bases and J 2 bases; nucleotides not matched to a gene: 14. Per germline, CDR1 SGHTA and CDR2 FQGTGA. The length of the CDR3 is 18 residues. The CDR3 region is CASSPGTSVRKSQETQYF. The CDR3 region has the DNA TGTGCCAGCAGCCCAGGGACTAGCGTCCGGAAATCTCAAGAGACCCAGTACTTC.

This clone was seen a single time. The rearrangement joins TRBV5-4 to TRBJ1-2; D call uncertain. The CDR3 consists of 13 residues. CDR1 SGHNT and CDR2 YYREEE come from the germline V gene (reference sequence). V lost 2 bases, J lost 7 bases, and 12 bases lay in between. CDR3 bases: TGTGCCAGCAGCTTAGCCGGGGTAGGTGGCTACACCTTC. This codes for CASSLAGVGGYTF.

This chain connects TRBV7-2 to TRBJ1-1; TRBD1 might be the D (5 bases). CDR3 size: 15 residues. V gave up 7 bases and J gave up 4 bases, with 19 bases separating them. Germline lookup yields CDR1 SGHTA and CDR2 FQGNSA. The CDR3 DNA sequence: TGTGCCAGCACCCTAAGAGGGGATCTCGGCACTGAAGCTTTCTTT. It encodes CASTLRGDLGTEAFF.

The sample holds a few counts of this clone. It differs at one base from a far larger clone, so likely a read error. The rearrangement uses TRBV2 and TRBJ1-1; a weak D match, TRBD1 (5 bases). This CDR3 region has 14 residues. The germline gives CDR1 SNHLY, CDR2 FYNNEI. Trimming took 4 bases from V and 0 from J, leaving 9 bases between them. CDR3 residues: CASSAGTVNTEAFF. For the CDR3, the DNA is TGTGCCAGCAGTGCCGGGACGGTGAACACTGAAGCTTTCTTT.

The J gene is TRBJ2-2, the V gene TRBV14; tentative D call: TRBD1 (5 bases). CDR3 length equals 13 residues. Trimming removed 2 bases at V and 4 bases at J, with 5 bases between. In germline, CDR1 is SGHDN, CDR2 FVKESK. The CDR3 bases are TGTGCCAGCAGCCAACAGGGCACCGGGGAGCTGTTTTTT. This encodes CASSQQGTGELFF.